The rows below give T cell receptor beta chains drawn from one sample of a study of identical twins. From the 5' RACE reads, TCRdb called clonotypes with MiXCR, one entry per CDR3 protein. The table includes hundreds of thousands of distinct CDR3 sequences, over 20% detected once. These same records also appear under a second study, on T cells expressing NK-cell markers.

The sequenced material came from PBMCs. The receptors here all came from a woman aged 18-29 years in good health. CDR3s include the opening cysteine and the closing phenylalanine or tryptophan. Each record gives: V gene, D gene, clone size, J gene, CDR3 DNA, CDR3 protein. D genes are given only for firm matches. Clone size, where shown, is once, few, many, or a class for clones that have expanded.

V gene: TRBV20-1
D gene: TRBD2
clone size: few
J gene: TRBJ2-3
CDR3 DNA: TGCAGTGCTACCCGACTAGCGGGAGCTGGGCCCGTGACGCAGTATTTT
CDR3 protein: CSATRLAGAGPVTQYF

V gene: TRBV7-2
D gene: TRBD2
clone size: NA
J gene: TRBJ2-3
CDR3 DNA: TGTGCCAGCAGCTTTCCGGGGACTAGCGCTAGCACAGATACGCAGTATTTT
CDR3 protein: CASSFPGTSASTDTQYF

V gene: TRBV7-2
D gene: TRBD2
clone size: NA
J gene: TRBJ2-1
CDR3 DNA: TGTGCCAGCAGCCCGCGAGCGGGAGTGGCACACAATGAGCAGTTCTTC
CDR3 protein: CASSPRAGVAHNEQFF

V gene: TRBV7-2
D gene: TRBD2
clone size: few
J gene: TRBJ2-1
CDR3 DNA: TGTGCCAGCAGCCCGGTAGCGGGACTTAGGAATGAGCAGTTCTTC
CDR3 protein: CASSPVAGLRNEQFF

V gene: TRBV20-1
D gene: NA
clone size: NA
J gene: TRBJ2-5
CDR3 DNA: TGCAGTGCTAAGAAGGGTGAGACCCAGTACTTC
CDR3 protein: CSAKKGETQYF

V gene: TRBV20-1
D gene: TRBD2
clone size: NA
J gene: TRBJ2-3
CDR3 DNA: TGCAGTGCTGCGGGGGGGCCGCGGGGCACAGATACGCAGTATTTT
CDR3 protein: CSAAGGPRGTDTQYF

V gene: TRBV5-1
D gene: TRBD2
clone size: few
J gene: TRBJ2-1
CDR3 DNA: TGCGCCAGCAGCTTGGCCATGTTAGCGGGAGCTGCCAATGAGCAGTTCTTC
CDR3 protein: CASSLAMLAGAANEQFF

V gene: TRBV5-1
D gene: TRBD2
clone size: NA
J gene: TRBJ2-7
CDR3 DNA: TGCGCCAGCAGCTCGTGGGAGGGCCGATACTACGAGCAGTACTTC
CDR3 protein: CASSSWEGRYYEQYF

V gene: TRBV2
D gene: NA
clone size: many
J gene: TRBJ1-5
CDR3 DNA: TGTGCCAGCAGTAAGGACAGATTTCAGCCCCAGCATTTT
CDR3 protein: CASSKDRFQPQHF

V gene: TRBV29-1
D gene: NA
clone size: few
J gene: TRBJ1-2
CDR3 DNA: TGCAGCACCCGGGACGGAGGCCAATATTCTAGCAGAAAATATGGCTACACCTTC
CDR3 protein: CSTRDGGQYSSRKYGYTF

V gene: TRBV9
D gene: NA
clone size: NA
J gene: TRBJ2-1
CDR3 DNA: TGTGCCAGCAGCGTACTGGCGGGGAATGAGCAGTTCTTC
CDR3 protein: CASSVLAGNEQFF

V gene: TRBV2
D gene: NA
clone size: NA
J gene: TRBJ2-1
CDR3 DNA: TGTGCCAGCAGTTCCGGGACTGAGAGCTCCTACAATGAGCAGTTCTTC
CDR3 protein: CASSSGTESSYNEQFF

V gene: TRBV20-1
D gene: NA
clone size: few
J gene: TRBJ2-5
CDR3 DNA: TGCAGTGCTAGAACCCCCCGCGAAGAGACCCAGTACTTC
CDR3 protein: CSARTPREETQYF

V gene: TRBV7-8
D gene: NA
clone size: few
J gene: TRBJ2-5
CDR3 DNA: TGTGCCAGCAGTCAACAGTTAACGGGGGCTGAGACCCAGTACTTC
CDR3 protein: CASSQQLTGAETQYF

V gene: TRBV20-1
D gene: TRBD1
clone size: NA
J gene: TRBJ2-2
CDR3 DNA: TGCAGTGCTAGTTCAGGACAGGGCATCGGGGAGCTGTTTTTT
CDR3 protein: CSASSGQGIGELFF

V gene: TRBV20-1
D gene: NA
clone size: NA
J gene: TRBJ2-7
CDR3 DNA: TGCAGTGCTAGAAGCGGTAGGGGGGACGAGCAGTACTTC
CDR3 protein: CSARSGRGDEQYF

V gene: TRBV20-1
D gene: NA
clone size: NA
J gene: TRBJ2-2
CDR3 DNA: TGCAGTGCTAGAGATCGGTTCCTAGCAGCGATGACCTCCAACACCGGGGAGCTGTTTTTT
CDR3 protein: CSARDRFLAAMTSNTGELFF

V gene: TRBV29-1
D gene: NA
clone size: few
J gene: TRBJ2-5
CDR3 DNA: TGCAGCGCCCAGGGTCGTGGAGAGACCCAGTACTTC
CDR3 protein: CSAQGRGETQYF

V gene: TRBV12-3/TRBV12-4
D gene: NA
clone size: many
J gene: TRBJ1-2
CDR3 DNA: TGTGCCAGCAGTCTATCCCATAACTATGGCTACACCTTC
CDR3 protein: CASSLSHNYGYTF

V gene: TRBV12-3/TRBV12-4
D gene: NA
clone size: many
J gene: TRBJ1-2
CDR3 DNA: TGTGCCAGCAGTTTCCGGAGGCAGGGGTCCTATGGCTACACCTTC
CDR3 protein: CASSFRRQGSYGYTF

V gene: TRBV20-1
D gene: NA
clone size: NA
J gene: TRBJ1-5
CDR3 DNA: TGCAGTGCCACACTAAGGCAGGGCAATCAGCCCCAGCATTTT
CDR3 protein: CSATLRQGNQPQHF

V gene: TRBV7-2
D gene: NA
clone size: NA
J gene: TRBJ2-1
CDR3 DNA: TGTGCCAGCAGCTTAGTGTCTCCCCTTAATGAGCAGTTCTTC
CDR3 protein: CASSLVSPLNEQFF

V gene: TRBV10-3
D gene: TRBD1
clone size: few
J gene: TRBJ1-2
CDR3 DNA: TGTGCCATCAGTGACCGGACAGGGGTTGGCTACACCTTC
CDR3 protein: CAISDRTGVGYTF

V gene: TRBV5-4
D gene: NA
clone size: NA
J gene: TRBJ2-1
CDR3 DNA: TGTGCCAGCAGCTCTTCGGATCAGTACAATGAGCAGTTCTTC
CDR3 protein: CASSSSDQYNEQFF

V gene: TRBV6-2/TRBV6-3
D gene: NA
clone size: many
J gene: TRBJ2-7
CDR3 DNA: TGTGCCGTTGTAGGGGGACCGTCGACCTACGAGCAGTACTTC
CDR3 protein: CAVVGGPSTYEQYF

V gene: TRBV7-2
D gene: NA
clone size: few
J gene: TRBJ2-3
CDR3 DNA: TGTGCCAGCAGCTTAGGCGCGATAACGACAGATACGCAGTATTTT
CDR3 protein: CASSLGAITTDTQYF

V gene: TRBV12-3/TRBV12-4
D gene: TRBD2
clone size: NA
J gene: TRBJ2-1
CDR3 DNA: TGTGCCAGCAGTGGCGGTAGCGGGAGACGGGCCCCCTACAATGAGCAGTTCTTC
CDR3 protein: CASSGGSGRRAPYNEQFF

V gene: TRBV6-1
D gene: NA
clone size: few
J gene: TRBJ2-1
CDR3 DNA: TGTGCCAGCAGGCGGGCCTTTGGGCGGACCGAAGCAAGGAATGAGCAGTTCTTC
CDR3 protein: CASRRAFGRTEARNEQFF

V gene: TRBV20-1
D gene: NA
clone size: few
J gene: TRBJ2-5
CDR3 DNA: TGCAGTGCTAGTCCTCTACGTCTATGGGGGGAGACCCAGTACTTC
CDR3 protein: CSASPLRLWGETQYF

V gene: TRBV29-1
D gene: TRBD2
clone size: NA
J gene: TRBJ2-1
CDR3 DNA: TGCAGCGAATCGGGGGGACTAGCGGGAGGTAACAATGAGCAGTTCTTC
CDR3 protein: CSESGGLAGGNNEQFF

V gene: TRBV20-1
D gene: TRBD2
clone size: NA
J gene: TRBJ2-2
CDR3 DNA: TGCAGTGCTAGTTCATTAGCGGGGGCCAACGGGGAGCTGTTTTTT
CDR3 protein: CSASSLAGANGELFF

V gene: TRBV5-1
D gene: NA
clone size: NA
J gene: TRBJ2-7
CDR3 DNA: TGCGCCAGCAGCTTGGATGTTAGCCGAAACTACGAGCAGTACTTC
CDR3 protein: CASSLDVSRNYEQYF

V gene: TRBV12-3/TRBV12-4
D gene: TRBD1
clone size: NA
J gene: TRBJ2-7
CDR3 DNA: TGTGCCACGACCCCTCACAGGGGAGTCGAGCAGTACTTC
CDR3 protein: CATTPHRGVEQYF

V gene: TRBV12-3/TRBV12-4
D gene: NA
clone size: few
J gene: TRBJ2-1
CDR3 DNA: TGTGCCAGCAGTTTCCGGACCTCGAGTGAGCAGTTCTTC
CDR3 protein: CASSFRTSSEQFF

V gene: TRBV20-1
D gene: TRBD2
clone size: NA
J gene: TRBJ2-3
CDR3 DNA: TGCAGTGCTAGAGGGGCTGGCGGGAGGATCACAGATACGCAGTATTTT
CDR3 protein: CSARGAGGRITDTQYF

V gene: TRBV5-1
D gene: NA
clone size: many
J gene: TRBJ1-1
CDR3 DNA: TGCGCCAGCAGCCAAATGGGGACCACTGAAGCTTTCTTT
CDR3 protein: CASSQMGTTEAFF

V gene: TRBV12-5
D gene: TRBD1
clone size: few
J gene: TRBJ2-5
CDR3 DNA: TGTGCTAGTGGTTTCTTCCGGACAGGGGGCCAAGAGACCCAGTACTTC
CDR3 protein: CASGFFRTGGQETQYF

V gene: TRBV6-2/TRBV6-3
D gene: NA
clone size: once
J gene: TRBJ2-2
CDR3 DNA: TGTGCCAGCAGCCATTCGGGGTTATCGAACACCGGGGAGCTGTTTTTT
CDR3 protein: CASSHSGLSNTGELFF

V gene: TRBV6-6
D gene: NA
clone size: NA
J gene: TRBJ2-1
CDR3 DNA: TGTGCCAGCAGTTACTCCTCCCGGGAGCAGTTCTTC
CDR3 protein: CASSYSSREQFF

V gene: TRBV3-1
D gene: TRBD2
clone size: NA
J gene: TRBJ2-3
CDR3 DNA: TGTGCCAGCAGCCAAGACCGGCGGGAGGTCTCCACAGATACGCAGTATTTT
CDR3 protein: CASSQDRREVSTDTQYF

V gene: TRBV12-3/TRBV12-4
D gene: NA
clone size: many
J gene: TRBJ2-4
CDR3 DNA: TGTGCCAGCAGTTTAGGGGCAGTGGCGGACTTC
CDR3 protein: CASSLGAVADF

V gene: TRBV20-1
D gene: NA
clone size: NA
J gene: TRBJ1-3
CDR3 DNA: TGCAGTGCTAGAGAGACCTCTGGAAACACCATATATTTT
CDR3 protein: CSARETSGNTIYF

V gene: TRBV6-2/TRBV6-3
D gene: TRBD1
clone size: few
J gene: TRBJ2-7
CDR3 DNA: TGTGCCAGCAGGCCCGGGACAGTCACCGTTTACGAGCAGTACTTC
CDR3 protein: CASRPGTVTVYEQYF

V gene: TRBV20-1
D gene: TRBD2
clone size: few
J gene: TRBJ2-7
CDR3 DNA: TGCAGTGCTAGAGATATCCGGACTAGCGGAGAGGGATCCTACGAGCAGTACTTC
CDR3 protein: CSARDIRTSGEGSYEQYF

V gene: TRBV7-2
D gene: TRBD1
clone size: few
J gene: TRBJ2-7
CDR3 DNA: TGTGCCAGCAGCTTGACAGGGCAAGTGATCGAGCAGTACTTC
CDR3 protein: CASSLTGQVIEQYF

V gene: TRBV20-1
D gene: NA
clone size: few
J gene: TRBJ2-4
CDR3 DNA: TGCAGTGCTAGCGGCTCAGAGCTAAACATTCAGTACTTC
CDR3 protein: CSASGSELNIQYF

V gene: TRBV9
D gene: NA
clone size: few
J gene: TRBJ2-3
CDR3 DNA: TGTGCCAGCAGCGTATCCCCCCAAGATACGCAGTATTTT
CDR3 protein: CASSVSPQDTQYF

V gene: TRBV20-1
D gene: NA
clone size: many
J gene: TRBJ2-7
CDR3 DNA: TGCAGTGCTAGAGATAGCGACGCCTGGTACTTC
CDR3 protein: CSARDSDAWYF

V gene: TRBV20-1
D gene: NA
clone size: NA
J gene: TRBJ2-3
CDR3 DNA: TGCAGTCCCTGGGACGGTACGCAGTATTTT
CDR3 protein: CSPWDGTQYF

V gene: TRBV11-3
D gene: TRBD2
clone size: NA
J gene: TRBJ2-1
CDR3 DNA: TGTGCCAGCAGCCGGGGACTAGCGGGAGGTGTTAATGAGCAGTTCTTC
CDR3 protein: CASSRGLAGGVNEQFF

V gene: TRBV12-3/TRBV12-4
D gene: NA
clone size: few
J gene: TRBJ1-2
CDR3 DNA: TGTGCCAGCAGGCAGGGTTCCTATTATGGCTACACCTTC
CDR3 protein: CASRQGSYYGYTF

V gene: TRBV20-1
D gene: NA
clone size: few
J gene: TRBJ1-6
CDR3 DNA: TGCAGTGCTAGAGACATAGGCACCTATAATTCACCCCTCCACTTT
CDR3 protein: CSARDIGTYNSPLHF

V gene: TRBV5-6
D gene: NA
clone size: NA
J gene: TRBJ2-5
CDR3 DNA: TGTGCCAGCAGCTTGTACAGTGTCCGAGAGACCCAGTACTTC
CDR3 protein: CASSLYSVRETQYF

V gene: TRBV12-3/TRBV12-4
D gene: TRBD1
clone size: NA
J gene: TRBJ2-6
CDR3 DNA: TGTGCCAGCACTCAGACAGGGGCCTCTGGGGCCAACGTCCTGACTTTC
CDR3 protein: CASTQTGASGANVLTF

V gene: TRBV7-9
D gene: TRBD2
clone size: NA
J gene: TRBJ2-2
CDR3 DNA: TGTGCCAGCAGACAAACTAGCGGGGACAAGGTCGGGGAGCTGTTTTTT
CDR3 protein: CASRQTSGDKVGELFF

V gene: TRBV12-3/TRBV12-4
D gene: TRBD2
clone size: NA
J gene: TRBJ2-1
CDR3 DNA: TGTGCCAGCAGTTCAGGCGGGAGCGGGGGGGTGTCCCACAATGAGCAGTTCTTC
CDR3 protein: CASSSGGSGGVSHNEQFF

V gene: TRBV9
D gene: NA
clone size: NA
J gene: TRBJ2-3
CDR3 DNA: TGTGCCAGCAGCGTTCAGGGGACTAGCACAGATACGCAGTATTTT
CDR3 protein: CASSVQGTSTDTQYF

V gene: TRBV20-1
D gene: NA
clone size: NA
J gene: TRBJ2-1
CDR3 DNA: TGCAGTCCTGCTAGCCGGCAGGGGGGCTACAATGAGCAGTTCTTC
CDR3 protein: CSPASRQGGYNEQFF

V gene: TRBV11-3
D gene: NA
clone size: NA
J gene: TRBJ2-3
CDR3 DNA: TGTGCCAGCAGCCTGGGACAATGGGCTAGCACAGATACGCAGTATTTT
CDR3 protein: CASSLGQWASTDTQYF